These T cell receptor beta chains were read from a single sample in a study of graft-versus-host responses after intestinal transplantation. These receptors have no identified antigens. This table comes from immunoSEQ multiplex PCR, and its TCRdb copy is limited to in-frame clones, with some not included. The sample records 90,000 to 100,000 clones, roughly 91% being singletons. The input for sequencing was unstimulated CD8+ T cells sorted from spleen or lymph node cells, taken before intestinal transplant. Receptor source: a human donor who received an intestinal transplant. The CDR3 runs from the conserved cysteine through the conserved F or W. The order of the fields is V gene, J gene, D gene, CDR3 protein. D genes are given only for firm matches.

TRBV18	TRBJ2-1	TRBD1	CASSPRDRGNEQFF
TRBV2	TRBJ2-2	TRBD1	CASSLKTGGLGGELFF
TRBV5-1	TRBJ2-2	-	CASSLEGDSDTGELFF
TRBV4-1	TRBJ2-7	TRBD2	CASSPRSGLIYEQYF
TRBV9	TRBJ1-4	-	CASSVGSSGNEKLFF
TRBV7-6	TRBJ2-7	-	CASSLQGRREQYF
TRBV6-1	TRBJ1-2	-	CASSESSPRYGYTF
TRBV10-2	TRBJ1-6	TRBD1	CASSENRGGNSPLHF
TRBV7-9	TRBJ2-7	TRBD2	CASSEVSGASSYEQYF
TRBV30	TRBJ2-7	-	CASGRPSYEQYF
TRBV5-6	TRBJ2-1	-	CASIGLRTLEQFF
TRBV2	TRBJ2-7	TRBD2	CASVSREALWEQYF
TRBV19	TRBJ2-7	TRBD1	CASSIRAGGTYEQYF
TRBV30	TRBJ1-3	TRBD1	CAWSVTGGLDTIYF
TRBV19	TRBJ1-1	-	CASSTPGGEAFF
TRBV28	TRBJ2-5	TRBD1	CASRPDREKQETQYF
TRBV5-5	TRBJ2-7	-	CASSFGDFFLYEQYF
TRBV2	TRBJ1-5	-	CASSHYPRQDMYNQPQHF
TRBV16	TRBJ1-1	TRBD1	CASSQSQGFTEAFF
TRBV5-5	TRBJ2-7	-	CASSLILGNSYEQYF
TRBV2	TRBJ2-7	-	CASMGAARAYEQYF
TRBV7-2	TRBJ2-7	TRBD1	CASSLAGGPFYEQYF
TRBV30	TRBJ2-2	-	CAWSQGGTGELFF
TRBV5-1	TRBJ2-1	TRBD2	CASSLGLAGVRGDEQFF
TRBV6-5	TRBJ2-7	TRBD2	CASSYGAGGRGEQYF
TRBV7-6	TRBJ2-5	TRBD2	CASSLGGGRQETQYF
TRBV6-6	TRBJ2-5	TRBD2	CASSTLAGGETQYF